The present TCR beta chain was sequenced within a study of cytomegalovirus exposure and HLA in healthy donors. Whole-study findings and limits: Roughly uniform sequencing depth across donors was assumed, possibly incorrectly.

Of note for this clone: Antigen unknown.

The CDR3 is 14 residues long. The V gene's germline CDR1 is SGHTA and CDR2 FQGNSA. V gave up 5 bases and J gave up 4 bases; unmatched junction bases: 5. This PCR relied on a set of 60 Vbeta primers and 13 Jbeta primers. Libraries were prepared by immunoSEQ multiplex PCR; TCRdb keeps only in-frame clonotypes and omits some of them. The sample contains a few hundred thousand clones, 84% of which appear only once. The sequence was collected from a woman aged 40 to 50 in good health and CMV-seropositive. What was sequenced was PBMCs. The chain is built from TRBV7-2 and TRBJ1-1; 9 nucleotides agree with TRBD1. The DNA of the CDR3 is TGTGCCAGCAGCCTCCGACAGGGGGGCACTGAAGCTTTCTTT. Translation gives CASSLRQGGTEAFF.